What follows is one T cell receptor (beta chain) and its context. The antigen remains undetermined. Sequence at one end of the junction differs from germline and may be a read error. This sample is drawn from a study of blood T cells in healthy people across ages. General observations from the study: There was a strong correlation between TCR beta diversity and naive T cell percentage.

Germline loops: CDR1 LGHDT, CDR2 YNNKEL (reference sequence). This CDR3 has 13 amino acids. Combining a sample-barcoded 5' primer with a J-beta primer mix, a second PCR ran for 7 to 11 cycles. TCRdb used MiXCR to reprocess the 5' RACE reads, holding one entry per CDR3 protein. This sample yields approximately 780,000 distinct CDR3 sequences, of which 25% to 30% are seen a single time; over 2.5% belongs to the top ten. These same records also appear under a second study, on T cells of mothers and their children. From that paper: Mother-child pairs who were related displayed a slightly higher overlap than unrelated pairs, a difference that was non-significant.

The rearrangement joins TRBV3-1 to TRBJ2-7; D is uncertain. This sequence originates from a boy aged 5-17 years in good health. The sample taken for sequencing was blood. The CDR3 bases are TGTGCCAGCGGCCAAGGAAGGTTCTACGAGCAGTACTTC. This translates into CASGQGRFYEQYF.